A selection of T cell receptor beta chains follows, all from one sample in a study of response to subunit inactivated influenza vaccine. One entry per CDR3 protein results from TCRdb running MiXCR on the RT-PCR reads. This table holds a few hundred thousand distinct CDR3 sequences, about 20% found once. Sequenced here: PBMCs from blood, sampled about 20 months after vaccination. The receptor set was obtained from a man between 45 and 75 years old who received an inactivated influenza vaccine. Both conserved end residues are part of each CDR3. A D gene is named only where the DNA matches it firmly. Clone size is not always given. Where it is, it says once, few, many or a class for expanded clones.

clone_size	d_call	j_call	v_call	cdr3_nt	cdr3_aa
few	.	TRBJ1-1	TRBV12-3/TRBV12-4	TGTGCCAGCAGTTTCAGTCAGGTTGGTTGGGGCAAAGCTTTCTTT	CASSFSQVGWGKAFF
many	.	TRBJ1-1	TRBV5-1	TGCGCCAGCAGCTTGGAATCGTATAACACTGAAGCTTTCTTT	CASSLESYNTEAFF
few	.	TRBJ1-6	TRBV5-1	TGCGCCAGCAGCCCGGACCGGGGCGATAATTCACCCCTCCACTTT	CASSPDRGDNSPLHF
.	TRBD1	TRBJ2-5	TRBV2	TGTGCCAGCAGGAAATTCGGACAGGGGGGTGAGACCCAGTACTTC	CASRKFGQGGETQYF
.	.	TRBJ2-7	TRBV9	TGTGCCAGCAAGGAGCAGTACTTC	CASKEQYF
.	.	TRBJ2-1	TRBV27	TGTGCCAGCAGTTTACTAGGGAGCTCCTACAATGAGCAGTTCTTC	CASSLLGSSYNEQFF
many	.	TRBJ2-1	TRBV12-3/TRBV12-4	TGTGCCAGCAGTTTACCTAGCATCTATAATGAGCAGTTCTTC	CASSLPSIYNEQFF
few	.	TRBJ1-6	TRBV5-4	TGTGCCAGCAGCTTGTGGGACACTAATTCACCCCTCCACTTT	CASSLWDTNSPLHF
many	.	TRBJ1-2	TRBV7-2	TGTGCCAGCAGCGCTTCTATATCCTATGGCTACACCTTC	CASSASISYGYTF
few	.	TRBJ1-1	TRBV5-1	TGCGCCAGCAGCTTGGATCCCGGGGGGAACACTGAAGCTTTCTTT	CASSLDPGGNTEAFF
.	.	TRBJ2-7	TRBV28	TGTGCCAGCAGTTTAACGGATGTGATGGAGCAGTACTTC	CASSLTDVMEQYF
few	.	TRBJ1-4	TRBV11-2	TGTGCCAGCAGCCTCCTCCAGGGAGGGGTTGAAAAACTGTTTTTT	CASSLLQGGVEKLFF
.	.	TRBJ1-3	TRBV5-1	TGCGCCAGCAGCTTGGCCGGGCGATCCTACGGAAACACCATATATTTT	CASSLAGRSYGNTIYF
few	.	TRBJ2-2	TRBV5-6	TGTGCCAGCAGCTTGGTGGGGTCCACCGGGGAGCTGTTTTTT	CASSLVGSTGELFF
.	.	TRBJ2-2	TRBV4-2	TGTGCCAGCAGCCAACGTCGGAACACCGGGGAGCTGTTTTTT	CASSQRRNTGELFF
.	.	TRBJ2-3	TRBV29-1	TGCAGCGGTGGGGGGACAGGCACAGATACGCAGTATTTT	CSGGGTGTDTQYF
few	.	TRBJ2-1	TRBV11-2	TGTGCCAGCAGCTTAATCTACGGAAGTGAGCAGTTCTTC	CASSLIYGSEQFF
.	TRBD1	TRBJ2-5	TRBV5-6	TGTGCCAGCAGCCGCGATTGGACAGGGAGAGAGACCCAGTACTTC	CASSRDWTGRETQYF
.	TRBD2	TRBJ2-1	TRBV20-1	TGCAGTGCTAGAGGGTTACTAGCGGGAGGAATGAGGAATGAGCAGTTCTTC	CSARGLLAGGMRNEQFF
few	.	TRBJ2-3	TRBV4-2	TGTGCCAGCAGCCCCGGGAGACCCAGCACAGATACGCAGTATTTT	CASSPGRPSTDTQYF
.	.	TRBJ2-3	TRBV21-1	TGTGCCAGCAGCGCAGTCCACAGGGTAGGGAGCACAGATACGCAGTATTTT	CASSAVHRVGSTDTQYF
.	TRBD2	TRBJ2-2	TRBV18	TGTGCCAGCTCATCAGGACTAGACCCCGGGGAGCTGTTTTTT	CASSSGLDPGELFF
.	.	TRBJ1-5	TRBV20-1	TGCAGTGCCACTGAACAGGGTCTCAATCAGCCCCAGCATTTT	CSATEQGLNQPQHF
few	.	TRBJ1-1	TRBV4-1	TGCGCCAGCAGCCACACCGGAGGGAACACTGAAGCTTTCTTT	CASSHTGGNTEAFF
.	.	TRBJ1-1	TRBV20-1	TGCAGTGCTAGAGTTGGGACGCGGACGTATGCTTTCTTT	CSARVGTRTYAFF
once	TRBD1	TRBJ1-1	TRBV20-1	TGCAGTGCCAGCGACAGGGGCTCTGAAGCTTTCTTT	CSASDRGSEAFF
few	TRBD1	TRBJ2-3	TRBV7-9	TGTGCCAGCAGCCCCGGGACAGCTAGCACAGATACGCAGTATTTT	CASSPGTASTDTQYF
few	.	TRBJ1-5	TRBV7-9	TGTGCCAGCAGCCCCGTTGGGCCCCAGCCCCAGCATTTT	CASSPVGPQPQHF
few	.	TRBJ1-4	TRBV29-1	TGCAGCGTCCGTTTTGGAGCTGATGAAAAACTGTTTTTT	CSVRFGADEKLFF